The 15 T cell receptor beta chains below were found in one sample sequenced in a study of identifying expanded T cells in peripheral blood (dated by TCRdb to the late 2010s). The protocol used for the library was the immunoSEQ multiplex PCR assay. Sourced from immuneACCESS, this table was stored by TCRdb with only in-frame sequences that have V and J called. A share of the clones is absent; for the studies checked, an unresolved V gene accounts for under half, and the remainder has no known explanation. This sample holds tens of thousands of clones; about 88% were observed only once. The ten largest clonotypes hold under 20% of the sample. The sequenced sample consisted of blood. Source of these receptors: a person aged 18 to 75 in good health.

The rearrangement links TRBV5-1 to TRBJ2-5; TRBD2 is a possible D gene (5 bases). Deletions cut 4 bases from V and 5 bases from J, with 27 bases between. Germline V gene sequence: CDR1 SGHRS, CDR2 YFSETQ. CDR3 length equals 18 residues. CDR3 loop: CASSTRERATTTRETQYF. In DNA, the CDR3 is TGCGCCAGCAGCACAAGGGAGCGAGCTACCACCACCAGGGAGACCCAGTACTTC.

The chain carries TRBV7-8 and TRBJ2-7; the match to TRBD2 covers 7 bases. Per germline, CDR1 SGHVS and CDR2 FQNEAQ. The V and J ends lost 2 bases and 3 bases, in that order; junction bases with no gene match: 4. CDR3 length equals 14 residues. The CDR3 here is CASSLIGGGYEQYF. CDR3 sequence (DNA): TGTGCCAGCAGCTTAATAGGCGGGGGCTACGAGCAGTACTTC.

The gene calls are TRBV6-1 and TRBJ2-7; the D is unclear. Germline CDR1 reads MNHNS; CDR2 reads SASEGT. Trimming cost V 4 bases and J 3 bases, with 4 bases left between them. The CDR3 covers 11 residues. The CDR3 reads CASSVNYEQYF. Written as DNA, the CDR3 is TGTGCCAGCAGTGTCAACTACGAGCAGTACTTC.

CDR3 nucleotide sequence: TGTGCCAGCAGCTTAGACTATAGCTCCTACGAGCAGTACTTC. Translated: CASSLDYSSYEQYF. The chain couples TRBV7-2 to TRBJ2-7; D gene unclear. This CDR3 contains 14 residues. V shed 1 base and J shed 0 bases, with 7 bases lying between them. Germline-derived CDR1 and CDR2 are SGHTA and FQGNSA.

The chain is built from TRBV5-1 and TRBJ2-7; TRBD2 is a possible D gene (7 bases). Germline V gene lookup returns CDR1 SGHRS and CDR2 YFSETQ. The CDR3 totals 15 residues. Trimming removed 2 bases from V and 0 bases from J, with 12 bases in between. The CDR3 loop is CASSFSAGASYEQYF. Written as DNA, the CDR3 is TGCGCCAGCAGCTTCTCTGCGGGGGCCTCCTACGAGCAGTACTTC.

This sequence joins TRBV7-2 and TRBJ1-6; tentative D call: TRBD1 (6 bases). Germline assignment: CDR1 SGHTA and CDR2 FQGNSA. The CDR3 loop spans 18 amino acids. Trimming shortened V by 0 bases and J by 10 bases, and 22 bases separated the two germline ends. CDR3 loop: CASSLALMEAGGGSPLHF. Here the CDR3 DNA reads TGTGCCAGCAGCTTAGCGTTAATGGAAGCGGGGGGCGGCTCACCCCTCCACTTT.

The V gene is TRBV5-1, the J gene TRBJ2-5, with D unresolved. Deletions cut 4 bases from V and 0 bases from J, with 13 bases between. The germline V gene encodes CDR1 SGHRS and CDR2 YFSETQ. CDR3 length: 15 residues. The CDR3: CASSRAPGDQETQYF. In DNA form, the CDR3 reads TGCGCCAGCAGCCGCGCCCCAGGAGACCAAGAGACCCAGTACTTC. The variable domain in full, completed from reference TRBV5-1 and TRBJ2-5, reads KAGVTQTPRYLIKTRGQQVTLSCSPISGHRSVSWYQQTPGQGLQFLFEYFSETQRNKGNFPGRFSGRQFSNSRSEMNVSTLELGDSALYLCASSRAPGDQETQYFGPGTRLLVL.

CDR3 sequence: CASSYKGTYGYTF. The DNA of the CDR3 is TGTGCCAGCTCCTACAAGGGGACCTATGGCTACACCTTC. V is TRBV27 and J is TRBJ1-2; D is perhaps TRBD1 (5 bases). Germline CDR1 MNHEY, CDR2 SMNVEV (reference sequence). This CDR3 is 13 amino acids long. Trimming removed 8 bases at V and 4 bases at J, with 14 bases between.

This clone was observed a single time. The chain couples TRBV7-2 to TRBJ2-3; 11 nucleotides match TRBD2. CDR1 and CDR2 (germline): SGHTA, FQGNSA. CDR3 length: 15 residues. With V trimmed by 1 base and J by 10 bases, 7 bases remained unmatched. The CDR3 DNA reads as TGTGCCAGCAGCTTAGAGATAGCGGGGGGGCTCGCGCAGTATTTT. This translates into CASSLEIAGGLAQYF.

DNA for the CDR3: TGTGCCAGCACGAAGGGGCACACTGAAGCTTTCTTT. Translated: CASTKGHTEAFF. The rearrangement joins TRBV2 to TRBJ1-1, with D possibly being TRBD1 (5 bases). V was clipped by 7 bases and J by 3 bases, with 9 bases between them. CDR1 is SNHLY, CDR2 FYNNEI, per germline. The CDR3 length is 12 residues.

The CDR3 region is CASSVGAGPGEKLFF. Written as DNA, the CDR3 is TGTGCCAGCAGCGTAGGGGCCGGCCCCGGTGAAAAACTGTTTTTT. The chain employs TRBV9 and TRBJ1-4; no clear D gene. Germline V gene lookup returns CDR1 SGDLS and CDR2 YYNGEE. The V gene lost 0 bases and the J gene lost 7 bases, with 13 bases spanning the gap. The CDR3 covers 15 residues.

This chain joins TRBV7-2 and TRBJ2-1; D not certain. Germline V gene sequence: CDR1 SGHTA, CDR2 FQGNSA. This CDR3 comprises 13 residues. Trimming pared 9 bases from V and 7 bases from J, leaving 16 bases between. Here the CDR3 DNA reads TGTGCCAGTGGCGTGTTGTCAGCGAATGAGCAGTTCTTC. It is translated as CASGVLSANEQFF.

The V and J genes are TRBV4-3 and TRBJ1-2; 8 bases map to TRBD1. Unmatched junction bases numbered 3, after V lost 4 bases and J lost 5 bases. In germline, CDR1 is LGHNA, CDR2 YSLEER. The CDR3 is 13 residues long. As DNA, the CDR3 is TGCGCCAGCAGCCCAGGGGGCCCGTATGGCTACACCTTC. Its protein product is CASSPGGPYGYTF.

The V call is TRBV4-1, the J call TRBJ1-2; 7 bases map to TRBD1. The germline CDR1 and CDR2 sequences are MGHRA and YSYEKL. The V and J ends lost 2 bases and 4 bases, in that order; junction bases with no gene match: 4. The CDR3 is made up of 14 amino acids. The CDR3 reads CASSQTSGGYGYTF. In nucleotides, the CDR3 is TGCGCCAGCAGCCAAACTTCAGGGGGCTATGGCTACACCTTC.

The chain combines TRBV6-5 with TRBJ1-2, with TRBD1 matching 9 bases. Per the germline V gene, CDR1 is MNHEY and CDR2 is SVGAGI. J gave up 2 bases and V 0 bases, and 1 base lay outside the gene matches. The CDR3 has 15 amino acids. The CDR3 here is CASSYSTGGNYGYTF. CDR3 DNA sequence: TGTGCCAGCAGTTACTCGACAGGGGGGAACTATGGCTACACCTTC.